This TCR beta chain was profiled in a study of cytomegalovirus exposure and HLA in healthy donors. The study, taken as a whole, reports: Previously analyzed data showed that most TCR beta V segments were productive at a frequency of about 87% or about 30%. Among TCR beta chains of equal frequency, HLA-associated ones were more clonally expanded in a later analysis. Presence/absence analyses assumed roughly uniform sequencing depth across donors, which may not hold. Analysis was carried out at a later point, and it linked a missense DCLRE1C variant to TCR beta V- and J-gene trimming.

V was pared by 5 bases and J by 5 bases, with 18 bases between. The CDR3 consists of 15 residues. Germline V CDR1 and CDR2: SGHTA, FQGTGA. Both 60 Vbeta primers and 13 Jbeta primers went into the PCR. Sequencing used immunoSEQ multiplex PCR; TCRdb keeps in-frame clones, though not all of them. The table lists roughly 140,000 clones, around 80% of them singletons, with roughly 2% in the top ten. A remark on this clone: As yet, its antigen is unknown.

The chain carries TRBV7-3 and TRBJ2-5; D may be TRBD2 (7 bases). The source is a man aged 25 to 45 in good health and CMV-seronegative. The sample consisted of PBMCs. The CDR3 spells CASSRMGGRGETQYF. In DNA, the CDR3 is TGTGCCAGCAGCCGGATGGGGGGGCGCGGGGAGACCCAGTACTTC.